A single sample gave rise to the 23 T cell receptor beta chains below, sequenced in a study of T cell responses to AZD1222 COVID-19 vaccine. This table comes from immunoSEQ multiplex PCR, and its TCRdb copy is limited to in-frame clones, with some not included. The data hold 130,000 to 150,000 clones, with around nine tenths observed a single time. The sequencing here drew on peripheral blood, taken on day 0 of AZD1222 vaccination. Source of these receptors: an adult in good health.

The V call is TRBV7-3, the J call TRBJ1-1, with 7 positions matching TRBD1. Germline loops: CDR1 SGHTA, CDR2 FQGTGA. The ends lost 5 bases at V and 5 bases at J; junction bases unmatched: 5. The CDR3 contains 13 residues. Here the CDR3 DNA reads TGTGCCAGCAGCCCCGACAGGGAAACTGAAGCTTTCTTT. Protein: CASSPDRETEAFF.

A single count supports this clone. V gene TRBV5-4 combines with J gene TRBJ2-7; maybe TRBD1 (6 bases). Germline V CDR1 and CDR2: SGHNT, YYREEE (reference sequence). The V end was cut by 1 base, the J end by 2 bases, with 13 bases between. CDR3 length: 15 amino acids. CDR3 in amino acids: CASSLYQGNTYEQYF. In nucleotides, the CDR3 is TGTGCCAGCAGCTTGTACCAGGGGAATACCTACGAGCAGTACTTC. Combining the CDR3 with reference TRBV5-4 and TRBJ2-7 gives the whole variable domain ETGVTQSPTHLIKTRGQQVTLRCSSQSGHNTVSWYQQALGQGPQFIFQYYREEENGRGNFPPRFSGLQFPNYSSELNVNALELDDSALYLCASSLYQGNTYEQYFGPGTRLTVT.

The genes are TRBV9 and TRBJ2-7; 11 bases fit TRBD1. Germline V gene sequence: CDR1 SGDLS, CDR2 YYNGEE. J lost 8 bases, V lost 3 bases, and 16 bases had no gene match. This CDR3 has 17 amino acids. The CDR3 nucleotides read TGTGCCAGCAGCGGAGGGACCACCGGGACAGGGGGAAATAAGCAGTACTTC. Residues: CASSGGTTGTGGNKQYF.

The V and J genes are TRBV19 and TRBJ2-1; no firm D call. This CDR3 region has 15 residues. V lost 1 base and J 2 bases, leaving 9 bases between the germline ends. CDR1 and CDR2 from the germline V gene are LNHDA and SQIVND (reference sequence). CDR3 loop: CASSIGPGAYNEQFF. DNA for the CDR3: TGTGCCAGTAGTATAGGTCCCGGAGCCTACAATGAGCAGTTCTTC.

The chain is built from TRBV5-4 and TRBJ1-4, with D possibly being TRBD1 (6 bases). V was pared by 1 base and J by 2 bases, with 9 bases between. The germline V gene has CDR1 SGHNT and CDR2 YYREEE (reference sequence). CDR3 length: 15 residues. The CDR3 sequence: CASSLIGGTNEKLFF. In DNA form, the CDR3 reads TGTGCCAGCAGCTTGATCGGGGGCACTAATGAAAAACTGTTTTTT. Complete variable domain (other parts from reference TRBV5-4 and TRBJ1-4): ETGVTQSPTHLIKTRGQQVTLRCSSQSGHNTVSWYQQALGQGPQFIFQYYREEENGRGNFPPRFSGLQFPNYSSELNVNALELDDSALYLCASSLIGGTNEKLFFGSGTQLSVL.

The chain joins TRBV5-3 to TRBJ1-6; unclear D gene. TRBV5-3 is marked as an open reading frame, function uncertain. Trimming removed 4 bases from V and 0 bases from J, with 11 bases in between. This CDR3 is 16 amino acids long. CDR3 sequence (DNA): TGTGCCAGAAGCGGGCAGGTGAGCTCCTATAATTCACCCCTCCACTTT. This encodes CARSGQVSSYNSPLHF.

V is TRBV18 and J is TRBJ1-6; D not certain. This CDR3 has 16 amino acids. Looked up from germline, CDR1 is KGHSH and CDR2 is LQKENI. V was clipped by 3 bases and J by 11 bases, with 20 bases between them. This CDR3 is CASSPTGTGVRAPLHF. Written as DNA, the CDR3 is TGTGCCAGCTCACCGACGGGAACTGGGGTAAGGGCACCCCTCCACTTT.

This chain uses TRBV5-8 with TRBJ1-1, with D unresolved. Germline V CDR1 and CDR2: SGHTS, YDEGEE. Trimming took off 4 bases at V and 1 base at J, with 11 bases between the two ends. The CDR3 is made up of 14 amino acids. CDR3 residues: CASSPGWANTEAFF. CDR3 nucleotides: TGTGCCAGCAGCCCCGGGTGGGCGAACACTGAAGCTTTCTTT.

The V and J genes are TRBV4-2 and TRBJ1-1, with TRBD1 as a possible D gene (5 bases). Trimming removed 0 bases from V and 8 bases from J, with 13 bases in between. CDR1 is LGHNA, CDR2 YNFKEQ, per germline. The CDR3 is 14 amino acids. In DNA, the CDR3 is TGTGCCAGCAGCCAAGAGGTGGGGGGGAGAGAAGCTTTCTTT. Translation: CASSQEVGGREAFF.

The table lists this clone with a count of one. This sequence joins TRBV7-9 and TRBJ1-1, with 7 bases that match TRBD1. Germline-derived CDR1 and CDR2 are SEHNR and FQNEAQ (reference sequence). V lost 6 bases and J lost 5; bases outside the gene matches: 6. This CDR3 region has 13 residues. CDR3 DNA sequence: TGTGCCAGCAGACCCTCAGGGGGTACTGAAGCTTTCTTT. It translates to CASRPSGGTEAFF. The complete variable domain, with remaining parts taken from reference TRBV7-9 and TRBJ1-1, reads DTGVSQNPRHKITKRGQNVTFRCDPISEHNRLYWYRQTLGQGPEFLTYFQNEAQLEKSRLLSDRFSAERPKGSFSTLEIQRTEQGDSAMYLCASRPSGGTEAFFGQGTRLTVV.

This sequence joins TRBV27 and TRBJ2-1; D gene unclear. Germline loops: CDR1 MNHEY, CDR2 SMNVEV (reference sequence). Between the trimmed V and J ends, which lost 3 bases and 7 bases, there was a span of 10 bases. This CDR3 spans 13 amino acids. The CDR3 DNA sequence: TGTGCCAGCAGTTTTCTGAGACGTAATGAGCAGTTCTTC. Protein sequence: CASSFLRRNEQFF.

This clone was counted a few times. V usage is TRBV29-1 and J usage is TRBJ1-3; no reliable D call. In germline, CDR1 is SQVTM, CDR2 ANQGSEA. CDR3 size: 13 residues. Trimming removed 7 bases from V and 0 bases from J, with 10 bases in between. The CDR3: CSAQGFSGNTIYF. CDR3 nucleotide sequence: TGCAGCGCACAAGGATTCTCTGGAAACACCATATATTTT.

The CDR3 DNA follows: TGTGCCAGCAGCCACTACAGCAACAGTAACTATGGCTACACCTTC. Its translation: CASSHYSNSNYGYTF. The chain recombines TRBV4-2 with TRBJ1-2; D unclear. Trimming removed 3 bases at V and 1 base at J, with 12 bases between. CDR1 is LGHNA, CDR2 YNFKEQ, per germline. The CDR3 covers 15 residues.

The chain has TRBV13 and TRBJ2-7; unclear D gene. Germline CDR1 PRHDT, CDR2 FYEKMQ (reference sequence). CDR3 size: 16 residues. V lost 5 bases to trimming and J lost 2 bases, with 19 bases between them. CDR3 protein: CASSPNRGEQAYEQYF. CDR3 nucleotides: TGTGCCAGCAGCCCCAACCGCGGTGAGCAGGCCTACGAGCAGTACTTC. Full variable domain (remainder filled in from reference TRBV13 and TRBJ2-7): AAGVIQSPRHLIKEKRETATLKCYPIPRHDTVYWYQQGPGQDPQFLISFYEKMQSDKGSIPDRFSAQQFSDYHSELNMSSLELGDSALYFCASSPNRGEQAYEQYFGPGTRLTVT.

V usage is TRBV29-1 and J usage is TRBJ2-7, with 7 bases fitting TRBD2. V gave up 8 bases and J gave up 0 bases; unmatched junction bases: 10. Germline loops: CDR1 SQVTM, CDR2 ANQGSEA. CDR3 length: 14 amino acids. The CDR3 protein is CSTAGGGSSYEQYF. The DNA for the CDR3 is TGCAGCACCGCCGGGGGAGGGAGCTCCTACGAGCAGTACTTC.

This CDR3 reads CASSPGLSTDTQYF. CDR3 DNA: TGTGCCAGCAGCCCGGGACTATCCACAGATACGCAGTATTTT. V usage is TRBV11-2 and J usage is TRBJ2-3, with TRBD2 matching over 7 bases. The CDR3 length is 14 residues. CDR1 and CDR2 from the germline V gene are SGHAT and FQNNGV. V lost 5 bases and J lost 2; bases outside the gene matches: 4.

In DNA, the CDR3 is TGCGCCAGCAGCCAAGATGTGCGGGATCAGCCCCAGCATTTT. Its protein product is CASSQDVRDQPQHF. This chain joins TRBV4-3 and TRBJ1-5, with D uncertain. V shed 0 bases and J shed 5 bases, with 8 bases lying between them. The germline CDR1 and CDR2 sequences are LGHNA and YSLEER. The CDR3 spans 14 residues.

The V and J genes are TRBV7-8 and TRBJ1-5; a weak D match, TRBD1 (6 bases). This CDR3 contains 16 residues. V was clipped by 2 bases and J by 5 bases, with 16 bases between them. CDR1 is SGHVS and CDR2 is FQNEAQ in the germline V gene. The CDR3 bases are TGTGCCAGCAGCTTAACGTTCAAACAGGGATATCAGCCCCAGCATTTT. Protein sequence: CASSLTFKQGYQPQHF.

This clone was found once. The chain has TRBV7-2 and TRBJ1-4, with D perhaps matching TRBD1 (5 bases). Trimming stripped 3 bases from V and 7 bases from J, with 15 bases between. From germline, CDR1 is SGHTA and CDR2 FQGNSA. The CDR3 is 15 residues long. CDR3 in DNA: TGTGCCAGCAGCTTTATCCAAGGGGTCGGTGAAAAACTGTTTTTT. It is translated as CASSFIQGVGEKLFF. Full variable domain (missing parts from reference TRBV7-2 and TRBJ1-4): GAGVSQSPSNKVTEKGKDVELRCDPISGHTALYWYRQSLGQGLEFLIYFQGNSAPDKSGLPSDRFSAERTGGSVSTLTIQRTQQEDSAVYLCASSFIQGVGEKLFFGSGTQLSVL.

Here the CDR3 DNA reads TGTGCCAGCAGCCAAGATTGGAGGGAGGAGGGCGAGCAGTACTTC. It is translated as CASSQDWREEGEQYF. The chain has TRBV14 and TRBJ2-7; TRBD2 is a possible D gene (6 bases). Germline V gives CDR1 SGHDN, CDR2 FVKESK. Trimming removed 0 bases at V and 6 bases at J, with 15 bases between. The CDR3 consists of 15 residues.

V usage is TRBV29-1 and J usage is TRBJ2-5; unclear D gene. CDR1 and CDR2 (germline): SQVTM, ANQGSEA. This CDR3 spans 12 amino acids. V lost 3 bases, J lost 5 bases, and 10 bases lay in between. The CDR3 bases are TGCAGCGTTGATCCCTCCGGGGAGACCCAGTACTTC. Translating gives CSVDPSGETQYF.

The rearrangement joins TRBV20-1 to TRBJ1-4; D gene uncertain. The CDR3 sequence is 13 residues long. The V gene's germline CDR1 is DFQATT and CDR2 SNEGSKA (reference sequence). The ends were cut back, 3 bases at V and 2 bases at J, with 7 bases in the middle. DNA for the CDR3: TGCAGTGCTAGTATAGGGACTAATGAAAAACTGTTTTTT. This translates into CSASIGTNEKLFF.

The J gene is TRBJ1-1, the V gene TRBV7-2; 9 bases align to TRBD1. The V gene end was trimmed by 4 bases and the J gene end by 1 base; junction bases not matched to a gene: 1. The CDR3 extends over 14 amino acids. Germline assignment: CDR1 SGHTA and CDR2 FQGNSA. This chain's CDR3 is CASSSQGANTEAFF. CDR3 bases: TGTGCCAGCAGCTCACAGGGGGCGAACACTGAAGCTTTCTTT.